These T cell receptor beta chains were read from a single sample in a study of cytomegalovirus exposure and HLA in healthy donors. Sequencing used immunoSEQ multiplex PCR; TCRdb keeps in-frame clones, though not all of them. The sample yields 55,000 to 70,000 clones, roughly 68% seen once. The sequenced material came from PBMCs. These receptors came from a woman between 55 and 75 years old in good health and CMV-seropositive. Both conserved end residues are part of each CDR3. The D gene is left open where the match is weak. Some rows mark clone size as missing; the rest say once, few, many or name a class of expanded clone.

CASSLAPGQGLSNQPQHF	TGTGCCAGCAGCTTAGCCCCGGGACAGGGGTTGAGCAATCAGCCCCAGCATTTT	TRBJ1-5	-	TRBV7-6	TRBD1
CAVRPGGGSTDTQYF	TGTGCCGTAAGACCCGGCGGGGGGAGCACAGATACGCAGTATTTT	TRBJ2-3	-	TRBV10-3	TRBD2
CASSPPPGAGNTIYF	TGTGCCAGCAGCCCTCCCCCAGGGGCTGGAAACACCATATATTTT	TRBJ1-3	-	TRBV11-2	-
CASSATGLNSPLHF	TGTGCCAGCAGCGCGACAGGGTTAAATTCACCCCTCCACTTT	TRBJ1-6	-	TRBV5-4	TRBD1
CASSPAALQETQYF	TGCGCCAGCAGCCCTGCGGCCCTCCAAGAGACCCAGTACTTC	TRBJ2-5	-	TRBV5-1	-
CASSLSGPSTDTQYF	TGCGCCAGCAGCCTTAGCGGCCCTAGCACAGATACGCAGTATTTT	TRBJ2-3	-	TRBV5-1	-
CASSLGGTINEKLFF	TGTGCTAGCAGCTTAGGCGGGACCATTAATGAAAAACTGTTTTTT	TRBJ1-4	-	TRBV7-7	-
CASSLNPGGWNEQYF	TGTGCCAGCAGCTTAAATCCCGGGGGGTGGAACGAGCAGTACTTC	TRBJ2-7	-	TRBV7-3	TRBD2
CASSHGSGGVGELFF	TGCGCCAGCAGTCACGGTAGCGGGGGAGTCGGGGAGCTGTTTTTT	TRBJ2-2	-	TRBV4-1	TRBD2
CASSFLAGSNTGELFF	TGCGCCAGCAGCTTCCTAGCGGGCTCGAACACCGGGGAGCTGTTTTTT	TRBJ2-2	-	TRBV5-1	TRBD2
CASSLAGGPNGELFF	TGTGCCAGCAGCTTAGCGGGAGGGCCGAACGGGGAGCTGTTTTTT	TRBJ2-2	-	TRBV11-2	TRBD2
CASSMADRENQPQHF	TGTGCCAGTAGTATGGCGGACAGGGAGAATCAGCCCCAGCATTTT	TRBJ1-5	-	TRBV19	TRBD1
CASSHGQGRNSPLHF	TGCGCCAGCAGCCATGGACAGGGGCGTAATTCACCCCTCCACTTT	TRBJ1-6	-	TRBV4-1	TRBD1
CASSFRLGTVPGEQYF	TGTGCCAGCAGCTTTCGTCTGGGGACTGTCCCTGGAGAGCAGTACTTC	TRBJ2-7	-	TRBV5-4	-
CASSVGAGQGGETQYF	TGTGCCAGCAGCGTTGGGGCGGGACAGGGGGGAGAGACCCAGTACTTC	TRBJ2-5	-	TRBV9	TRBD1
CASSLGQEDEQFF	TGTGCCAGCAGCTTGGGACAGGAGGATGAGCAGTTCTTC	TRBJ2-1	-	TRBV7-9	TRBD1
CASNSQGYGYTF	TGTGCCAGCAATAGTCAGGGCTATGGCTACACCTTC	TRBJ1-2	-	TRBV9	-
CASSPGTGVDYGYTF	TGTGCCAGCTCACCCGGGACAGGGGTAGACTATGGCTACACCTTC	TRBJ1-2	-	TRBV18	TRBD1
CASSLGVIGETQYF	TGTGCCAGCAGCTTAGGAGTGATTGGAGAGACCCAGTACTTC	TRBJ2-5	-	TRBV7-9	-
CASRTGGGETQYF	TGTGCCAGTAGGACAGGGGGGGGAGAGACCCAGTACTTC	TRBJ2-5	-	TRBV19	TRBD1
CATSRQATNEKLFF	TGTGCCACCTCGAGACAAGCAACTAATGAAAAACTGTTTTTT	TRBJ1-4	once	TRBV18	-
CASSGRADTEAFF	TGTGCCAGCAGTGGCAGGGCCGACACTGAAGCTTTCTTT	TRBJ1-1	-	TRBV6-1	-
CAWSVTFTDAQYF	TGTGCCTGGAGTGTTACTTTCACAGATGCGCAGTATTTT	TRBJ2-3	-	TRBV30	-
CASSRQGATEAFF	TGTGCCAGTAGTCGTCAGGGGGCTACTGAAGCTTTCTTT	TRBJ1-1	few	TRBV19	TRBD1
CASSEGQGRSLHYYEQYF	TGTGCCAGCAGTGAAGGTCAGGGGCGCTCCCTCCACTACTACGAGCAGTACTTC	TRBJ2-7	-	TRBV6-1	-
CASSLEGPPGEKLFF	TGCGCCAGCAGCTTGGAGGGGCCGCCGGGTGAAAAACTGTTTTTT	TRBJ1-4	-	TRBV5-1	-
CAGAVTEAFF	TGTGCCGGAGCGGTTACTGAAGCTTTCTTT	TRBJ1-1	few	TRBV30	-
CAWSFPGGNTIYF	TGTGCCTGGAGTTTCCCAGGTGGAAACACCATATATTTT	TRBJ1-3	-	TRBV30	-
CSSSLGYYEQYF	TGTTCCAGCAGCTTAGGCTACTACGAGCAGTACTTC	TRBJ2-7	-	TRBV7-9	-
CASRGLGETQYF	TGTGCCAGCCGCGGGTTAGGAGAGACCCAGTACTTC	TRBJ2-5	-	TRBV2	-
CASSLEVNGGHEQYF	TGTGCCAGCAGCTTGGAGGTCAACGGGGGACACGAGCAGTACTTC	TRBJ2-7	-	TRBV5-4	-
CSVAGQGPSTDTQYF	TGCAGCGTTGCGGGACAGGGACCTAGCACAGATACGCAGTATTTT	TRBJ2-3	-	TRBV29-1	TRBD1
CASSSWVDRNTEAFF	TGTGCCAGCAGCTCGTGGGTAGACAGAAACACTGAAGCTTTCTTT	TRBJ1-1	-	TRBV5-6	-
CASSLEPATSGRKSGELFF	TGCGCCAGCAGCTTGGAACCTGCTACTAGCGGGAGAAAGTCCGGGGAGCTGTTTTTT	TRBJ2-2	-	TRBV5-1	TRBD2
CAIRGIGTSYGYTF	TGTGCCATCAGAGGGATCGGGACAAGCTATGGCTACACCTTC	TRBJ1-2	-	TRBV10-3	-
CASSPDLLAGTAPGELFF	TGTGCCAGCAGCCCAGACCTACTAGCGGGTACCGCCCCCGGGGAGCTGTTTTTT	TRBJ2-2	-	TRBV14	TRBD2
CASSSRTGSNQPQHF	TGTGCCAGCAGCTCAAGGACAGGGAGCAATCAGCCCCAGCATTTT	TRBJ1-5	-	TRBV7-2	TRBD1
CASSLGQGRNEQFF	TGTGCCAGCAGCCTGGGACAGGGAAGGAATGAGCAGTTCTTC	TRBJ2-1	-	TRBV9	TRBD1
CASSPREGVNYGYTF	TGTGCCAGCTCACCGCGGGAAGGGGTTAACTATGGCTACACCTTC	TRBJ1-2	-	TRBV18	-
CASSLRDYNEQFF	TGTGCCAGCAGCTTACGAGACTACAATGAGCAGTTCTTC	TRBJ2-1	-	TRBV13	-
CASSAGWDRGRTEQFF	TGCGCCAGCAGCGCCGGATGGGACAGGGGGCGTACTGAGCAGTTCTTC	TRBJ2-1	-	TRBV5-1	TRBD1